This T cell receptor (beta chain) was sequenced in a study of response to subunit inactivated influenza vaccine. TCRdb passed the RT-PCR reads through MiXCR, listing each CDR3 protein once. The top ten clones hold roughly 10% of a sample with approximately 680,000 distinct CDR3 sequences, approximately 15% of them seen once. The CDR3 is made up of 16 amino acids. The V end lost 0 bases, the J end lost 9 bases, and 21 bases lay between the germline ends. From germline, CDR1 is SGDLS and CDR2 YYNGEE. This clonotype occurred a few times. This TCR was recovered from a man aged 50 or older who received an inactivated influenza vaccine. The V and J genes are TRBV9 and TRBJ2-5; D is ambiguous. Sequencing used PBMCs from blood, obtained 11 to 12 days after vaccination. This chain's CDR3 is CASSVVAGVGSPSQYF. DNA of the CDR3: TGTGCCAGCAGCGTAGTGGCTGGGGTAGGTAGCCCCTCCCAGTACTTC.